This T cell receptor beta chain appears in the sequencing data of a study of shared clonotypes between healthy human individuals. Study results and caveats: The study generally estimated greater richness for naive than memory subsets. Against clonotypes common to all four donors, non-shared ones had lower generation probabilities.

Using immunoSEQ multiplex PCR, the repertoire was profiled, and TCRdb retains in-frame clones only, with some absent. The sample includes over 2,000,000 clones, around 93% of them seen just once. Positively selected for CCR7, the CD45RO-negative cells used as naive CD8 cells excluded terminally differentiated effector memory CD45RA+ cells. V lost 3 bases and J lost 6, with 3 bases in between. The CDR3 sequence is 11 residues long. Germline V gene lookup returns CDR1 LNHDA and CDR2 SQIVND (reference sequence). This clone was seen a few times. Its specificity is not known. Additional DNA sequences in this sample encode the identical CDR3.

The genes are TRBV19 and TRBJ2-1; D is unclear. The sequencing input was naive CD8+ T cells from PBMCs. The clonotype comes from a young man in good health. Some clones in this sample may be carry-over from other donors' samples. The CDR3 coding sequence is TGTGCCAGTAGTATGGTCAATGAGCAGTTCTTC. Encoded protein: CASSMVNEQFF. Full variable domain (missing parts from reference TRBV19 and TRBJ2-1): DGGITQSPKYLFRKEGQNVTLSCEQNLNHDAMYWYRQDPGQGLRLIYYSQIVNDFQKGDIAEGYSVSREKKESFPLTVTSAQKNPTAFYLCASSMVNEQFFGPGTRLTVL.